The 9 T cell receptor beta chains below were found in one sample sequenced in a study of cytomegalovirus exposure and HLA in healthy donors. PCR employed 60 Vbeta and 13 Jbeta primers. Profiling relied on immunoSEQ multiplex PCR, and the TCRdb table lists in-frame clones only, not all of them. Among 95,000 to 150,000 clones listed, around 69% were seen once. The sequenced sample was PBMCs. The receptors originated from a woman between 35 and 50 years old in good health and CMV-seropositive.

This clone occurred a few times. The genes are TRBV6-4 and TRBJ2-2, with D tentatively TRBD1 (6 bases). In germline, CDR1 is MRHNA, CDR2 SNTAGT. V lost 4 bases to trimming and J lost 3 bases, with 12 bases between them. CDR3 length: 15 amino acids. This chain's CDR3 is CASSVGGPDTGELFF. CDR3 sequence (DNA): TGTGCCAGCAGTGTTGGGGGCCCGGACACCGGGGAGCTGTTTTTT.

This clone has just a few counts. The junction shows a germline mismatch at one end, possibly a read error. This chain connects TRBV7-9 to TRBJ2-7; tentatively, D is TRBD2 (5 bases). CDR3 size: 15 residues. CDR1 and CDR2 (germline): SEHNR, FQNEAQ (reference sequence). The CDR3 DNA follows: TGTGCCAGCAGCAAAGAAACAAGGTTTCCCCTAGCTACAGAATTC. As protein: CASSKETRFPLATEF.

V is TRBV19 and J is TRBJ1-5; D ambiguous. V was trimmed by 4 bases and J by 7 bases, leaving 11 bases between them. Germline V gene data show CDR1 as LNHDA and CDR2 as SQIVND (reference sequence). This CDR3 is built from 13 residues. CDR3 loop: CASSTGLRQPQHF. CDR3 DNA: TGTGCCAGTAGTACAGGTCTGAGACAGCCCCAGCATTTT.

The rearrangement links TRBV6-1 to TRBJ2-1, with 14 bases fitting TRBD2. V shed 4 bases and J 6 bases; nucleotides not matched to a gene: 2. CDR1 and CDR2 (germline): MNHNS, SASEGT. The CDR3 spans 15 residues. Here the CDR3 DNA reads TGTGCCAGCAGTGGACTAGCGGGGGGGCCCAATGAGCAGTTCTTC. It specifies CASSGLAGGPNEQFF.

Turning to this clone: The sample has other DNA sequences that encode this CDR3 too. The chain combines TRBV7-3 with TRBJ1-2, with 8 bases that match TRBD1. Trimming at V came to 7 bases and at J to 8 bases, leaving 15 bases not matched to a gene. Germline V CDR1 and CDR2: SGHTA, FQGTGA. This CDR3 has 15 residues. The CDR3: CASTPTSGTGYGYTF. The CDR3 region has the DNA TGTGCCAGCACCCCTACATCCGGGACAGGCTACGGCTACACCTTC.

This clone was seen only a few times. This chain connects TRBV7-9 to TRBJ1-1; TRBD1 matches 7 bases. CDR3 length: 14 residues. Per germline, CDR1 SEHNR and CDR2 FQNEAQ (reference sequence). Unmatched junction bases numbered 6, after V lost 5 bases and J lost 3 bases. CDR3 sequence: CASSLQGKDTEAFF. Here the CDR3 DNA reads TGTGCCAGCAGCCTACAGGGGAAGGACACTGAAGCTTTCTTT. Combining the CDR3 with reference TRBV7-9 and TRBJ1-1 gives the whole variable domain DTGVSQNPRHKITKRGQNVTFRCDPISEHNRLYWYRQTLGQGPEFLTYFQNEAQLEKSRLLSDRFSAERPKGSFSTLEIQRTEQGDSAMYLCASSLQGKDTEAFFGQGTRLTVV.

The rearrangement uses TRBV19 and TRBJ2-5, with TRBD2 matching over 7 bases. The J segment lost 5 bases and the V segment lost 8 bases, leaving 11 bases of the junction unmatched. Germline V lookup: CDR1 LNHDA, CDR2 SQIVND (reference sequence). This CDR3 is built from 14 residues. In DNA, the CDR3 is TGTGCCAGTTCCCTCGGACTAGGGGTCGAGACCCAGTACTTC. It translates to CASSLGLGVETQYF. The variable domain in full, completed from reference TRBV19 and TRBJ2-5, reads DGGITQSPKYLFRKEGQNVTLSCEQNLNHDAMYWYRQDPGQGLRLIYYSQIVNDFQKGDIAEGYSVSREKKESFPLTVTSAQKNPTAFYLCASSLGLGVETQYFGPGTRLLVL.

There are a few counts of this clone. V usage is TRBV6-1 and J usage is TRBJ2-5, with D possibly being TRBD2 (5 bases). V was pared by 0 bases and J by 4 bases, with 12 bases between. CDR1 is MNHNS and CDR2 is SASEGT in the germline V gene. The CDR3 is made up of 15 amino acids. The CDR3 here is CASSEASGSAETQYF. The CDR3 region has the DNA TGTGCCAGCAGTGAAGCTTCGGGGTCGGCAGAGACCCAGTACTTC.

The genes are TRBV6-1 and TRBJ2-7; tentative D call: TRBD1 (6 bases). Trimming took off 1 base at V and 1 base at J, with 11 bases between the two ends. CDR1 is MNHNS and CDR2 is SASEGT in the germline V gene. This CDR3 has 15 residues. The CDR3 DNA sequence: TGTGCCAGCAGTGAAGGGTTTGGACAGTCCTACGAGCAGTACTTC. Protein: CASSEGFGQSYEQYF.